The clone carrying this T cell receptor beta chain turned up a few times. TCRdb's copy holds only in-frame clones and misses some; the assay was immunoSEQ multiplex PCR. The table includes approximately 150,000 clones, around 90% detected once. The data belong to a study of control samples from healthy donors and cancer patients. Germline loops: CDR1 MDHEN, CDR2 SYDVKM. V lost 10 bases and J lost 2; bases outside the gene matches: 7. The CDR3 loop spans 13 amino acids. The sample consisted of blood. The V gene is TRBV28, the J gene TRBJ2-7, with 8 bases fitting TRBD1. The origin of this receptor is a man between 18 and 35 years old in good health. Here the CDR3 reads CATSIQGAYEQYF. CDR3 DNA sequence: TGTGCCACCTCAATACAGGGGGCCTACGAGCAGTACTTC.